A single sample gave rise to the 7 T cell receptor beta chains below, sequenced in a study of blood T cell repertoires in COVID-19. Method: immunoSEQ multiplex PCR; TCRdb's copy keeps in-frame clones and lacks some. The sample includes under 100,000 clones, 85% of them seen just once. Sequences were obtained from peripheral blood. Source of these receptors: a man in his fifties or sixties with acute or convalescent COVID-19.

The rearrangement links TRBV6-4 to TRBJ1-2; 9 bases line up with TRBD1. Germline V gene lookup returns CDR1 MRHNA and CDR2 SNTAGT. V gave up 1 base and J gave up 6 bases; unmatched junction bases: 9. The CDR3 runs 16 residues. In DNA form, the CDR3 reads TGTGCCAGCAGTGACTTGACAGGACAGGGGAGGAATGGCTACACCTTC. This translates into CASSDLTGQGRNGYTF.

As DNA, the CDR3 is TGTGCCAGCAGCTCCACCCCTGGACTAGCGGGAAACGTTTACGAGCAGTACTTC. Encoded protein: CASSSTPGLAGNVYEQYF. J is TRBJ2-7 and V is TRBV4-2; 12 positions match TRBD2. CDR1 and CDR2 (germline): LGHNA, YNFKEQ. With 5 bases clipped from V and 4 bases from J, the junction kept 15 bases outside the gene matches. The CDR3 totals 18 residues.

This chain uses TRBV2 with TRBJ1-5; no reliable D call. The V end was cut by 5 bases, the J end by 5 bases, with 16 bases between. Germline-derived CDR1 and CDR2 are SNHLY and FYNNEI. This CDR3 comprises 15 residues. In DNA form, the CDR3 reads TGTGCCAGCAGTACTTTCGACACCGGGGATCAGCCCCAGCATTTT. This sequence encodes CASSTFDTGDQPQHF.

The chain employs TRBV28 and TRBJ2-7, with 11 bases fitting TRBD2. Losses at the gene ends were 6 bases for V and 6 bases for J; bases not matched to a gene: 7. CDR3 length: 14 amino acids. The germline V gene has CDR1 MDHEN and CDR2 SYDVKM. CDR3 nucleotide sequence: TGTGCCAGCAGGGAACTAGCGGGAGCTTCCGAGCAGTACTTC. It specifies CASRELAGASEQYF.

V and J are TRBV30 and TRBJ2-5; D gene ambiguous. CDR1 and CDR2 (germline): GTSNPN, SVGIG (reference sequence). The CDR3 loop spans 12 amino acids. V was pared by 2 bases and J by 1 base, with 5 bases between. CDR3 bases: TGTGCCTGGAGTCCATTCCAAGAGACCCAGTACTTC. Protein product: CAWSPFQETQYF.

The genes are TRBV7-2 and TRBJ2-2; no clear D. This CDR3 has 12 amino acids. The germline gives CDR1 SGHTA, CDR2 FQGNSA. V gave up 5 bases and J gave up 5 bases, with 6 bases separating them. CDR3 in amino acids: CASSHRTGELFF. CDR3 bases: TGTGCCAGCAGCCACAGAACCGGGGAGCTGTTTTTT.

The rearrangement uses TRBV5-1 and TRBJ1-1; 9 nucleotides line up with TRBD1. Germline values: CDR1 SGHRS, CDR2 YFSETQ. This CDR3 is built from 14 residues. V shed 5 bases, J shed 2 bases, and the junction held 4 bases outside the gene matches. The CDR3 spells CASRGGQGNTEAFF. CDR3 nucleotide sequence: TGCGCCAGCAGAGGGGGACAGGGCAACACTGAAGCTTTCTTT.